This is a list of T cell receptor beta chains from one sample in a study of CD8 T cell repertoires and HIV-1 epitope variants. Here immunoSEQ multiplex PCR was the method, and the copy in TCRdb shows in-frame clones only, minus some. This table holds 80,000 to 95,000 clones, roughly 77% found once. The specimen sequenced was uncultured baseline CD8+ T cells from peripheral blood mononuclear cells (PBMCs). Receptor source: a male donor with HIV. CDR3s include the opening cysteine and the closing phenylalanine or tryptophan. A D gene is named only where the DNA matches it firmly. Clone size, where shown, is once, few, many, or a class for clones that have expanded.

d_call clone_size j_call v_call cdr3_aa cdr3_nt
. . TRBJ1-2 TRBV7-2 CASRPGTYENGYTF TGTGCCAGCAGACCAGGGACGTATGAGAATGGCTACACCTTC
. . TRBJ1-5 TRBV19 CASSIGAGSNQPQHF TGTGCCAGTAGTATTGGGGCGGGTAGCAATCAGCCCCAGCATTTT
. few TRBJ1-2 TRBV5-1 CASSLSGGIIGYTF TGCGCCAGCAGCTTGTCCGGGGGGATCATTGGCTACACCTTC
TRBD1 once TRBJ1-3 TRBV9 CASSARQGPGNTIYF TGTGCCAGCAGCGCCAGACAGGGACCCGGAAACACCATATATTTT
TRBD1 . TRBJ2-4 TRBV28 CASSLTRQGNIQYF TGTGCCAGCAGTTTGACGCGACAGGGGAACATTCAGTACTTC
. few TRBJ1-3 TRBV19 CASSFALEAGNTIYF TGTGCCAGTAGTTTCGCCTTAGAGGCCGGAAACACCATATATTTT
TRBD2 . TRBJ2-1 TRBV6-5 CASSYRAGAYNEQFF TGTGCCAGCAGTTACCGGGCGGGGGCCTACAATGAGCAGTTCTTC
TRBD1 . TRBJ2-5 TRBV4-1 CASSLDRGVQETQYF TGCGCCAGCAGCCTAGACAGGGGGGTACAAGAGACCCAGTACTTC
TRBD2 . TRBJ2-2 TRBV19 CASSISGGWTGELFF TGTGCCAGTAGTATCTCCGGGGGGTGGACCGGGGAGCTGTTTTTT
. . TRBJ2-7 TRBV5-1 CASSLAEGMGSYEQYF TGCGCCAGCAGCTTGGCCGAGGGTATGGGCTCCTACGAGCAGTACTTC
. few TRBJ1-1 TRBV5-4 CASSQDVGQGNTEAFF TGCGCCAGCAGCCAAGATGTTGGGCAGGGGAACACTGAAGCTTTCTTT
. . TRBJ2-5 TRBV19 CASSIRRQGRRRETQYF TGTGCCAGTAGTATACGTCGTCAGGGGCGAAGGAGAGAGACCCAGTACTTC
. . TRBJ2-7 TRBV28 CASSETSGASFYEQYF TGTGCCAGCAGTGAGACTTCAGGGGCCTCTTTCTACGAGCAGTACTTC
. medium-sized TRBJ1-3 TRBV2 CASSPYGNTIYF TGTGCCAGCAGTCCGTACGGAAACACCATATATTTT
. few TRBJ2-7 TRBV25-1 CASSESREQYF TGTGCCAGCAGTGAATCCAGGGAGCAGTACTTC
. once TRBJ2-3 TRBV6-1 CASSERQTRTDTQYF TGTGCCAGCAGTGAACGCCAGACTCGCACAGATACGCAGTATTTT
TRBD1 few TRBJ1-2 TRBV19 CASSSRDSRYGYTF TGTGCCAGTAGTAGCCGGGACAGTCGCTATGGCTACACCTTC
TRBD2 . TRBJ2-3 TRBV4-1 CASSQDPSGAQADTQYF TGCGCCAGCAGCCAAGATCCTAGCGGTGCCCAAGCAGATACGCAGTATTTT
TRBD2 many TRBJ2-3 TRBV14 CASSPSLFGSGKGNTQYF TGTGCCAGCAGCCCGTCACTTTTTGGTAGCGGGAAAGGGAATACGCAGTATTTT
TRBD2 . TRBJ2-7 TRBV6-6 CASSSPPGGYEQYF TGTGCCAGCAGTTCCCCACCGGGGGGCTACGAGCAGTACTTC
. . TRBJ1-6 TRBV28 CASRPTGIGSPLHF TGTGCCAGCAGACCCACAGGGATCGGTTCACCCCTCCACTTT
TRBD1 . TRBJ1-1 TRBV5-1 CASSPDRGAMNTEAFF TGCGCCAGCAGCCCAGACAGGGGTGCGATGAACACTGAAGCTTTCTTT
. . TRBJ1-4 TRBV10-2 CASSEDRGEKLFF TGCGCCAGCAGTGAGGACCGTGGAGAAAAACTGTTTTTT
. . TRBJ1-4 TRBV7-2 CASGGSTNEKLFF TGTGCCAGCGGGGGGTCAACTAATGAAAAACTGTTTTTT
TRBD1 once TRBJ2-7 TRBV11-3 CASSLGTGGQLAYEQYF TGTGCCAGCAGCCTTGGGACAGGGGGCCAGTTGGCCTACGAGCAGTACTTC
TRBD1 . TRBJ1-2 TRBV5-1 CASSLAGTADGYTF TGCGCCAGCAGCTTGGCCGGGACAGCCGATGGCTACACCTTC
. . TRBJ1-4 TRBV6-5 CASSYSRGDEKLFF TGTGCCAGCAGTTACTCCCGTGGAGATGAAAAACTGTTTTTT
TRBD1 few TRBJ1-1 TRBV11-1 CASSSPTGYNTEAFF TGTGCCAGCAGCTCCCCGACAGGGTACAACACTGAAGCTTTCTTT
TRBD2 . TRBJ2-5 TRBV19 CASSIPGLAGGLETQYF TGTGCCAGTAGTATCCCCGGACTAGCGGGAGGTCTAGAGACCCAGTACTTC
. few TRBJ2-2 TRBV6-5 CASSYGGHNTGELFF TGTGCCAGCAGTTACGGGGGACACAACACCGGGGAGCTGTTTTTT
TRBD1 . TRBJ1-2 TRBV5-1 CASSPSPGQGYGYTF TGCGCCAGCAGCCCCAGCCCCGGACAGGGATATGGCTACACCTTC
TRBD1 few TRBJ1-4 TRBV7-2 CASSFTGGKLFF TGTGCCAGCAGCTTCACAGGGGGAAAACTGTTTTTT
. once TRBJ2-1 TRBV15 CATSRGPDLTSYNEQFF TGTGCCACCAGCAGAGGACCCGATCTAACCTCCTACAATGAGCAGTTCTTC
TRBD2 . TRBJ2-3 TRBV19 CASSRTSRGRDTQYF TGTGCCAGTAGCCGGACTAGCAGGGGCCGAGATACGCAGTATTTT
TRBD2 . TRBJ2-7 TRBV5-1 CASSLELRDRGLAGGPGEQYF TGCGCCAGCAGCTTGGAACTCCGGGACCGAGGACTAGCGGGAGGGCCGGGCGAGCAGTACTTC
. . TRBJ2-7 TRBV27 CASSPMAGGPDQSYEQYF TGTGCCAGCAGTCCTATGGCTGGGGGTCCCGATCAGTCCTACGAGCAGTACTTC
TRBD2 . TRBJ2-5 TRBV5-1 CASSLESPGLAGGRETQYF TGCGCCAGCAGCTTAGAAAGCCCGGGACTAGCGGGAGGTCGAGAGACCCAGTACTTC
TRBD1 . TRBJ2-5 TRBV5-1 CASSTGQGLQETQYF TGCGCCAGCAGCACCGGACAGGGGCTACAAGAGACCCAGTACTTC
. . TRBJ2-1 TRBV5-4 CASRAAGGPYNEQFF TGTGCCAGCAGGGCCGCCGGGGGGCCCTACAATGAGCAGTTCTTC
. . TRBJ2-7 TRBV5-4 CASSQNQGGYEQYF TGTGCCAGCAGCCAAAACCAGGGTGGCTACGAGCAGTACTTC
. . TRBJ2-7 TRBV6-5 CASRGNSYEQYF TGTGCCAGCAGAGGGAACTCCTACGAGCAGTACTTC
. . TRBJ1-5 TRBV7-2 CASSSGTATNQPQHF TGTGCCAGCAGCTCCGGGACGGCCACCAATCAGCCCCAGCATTTT
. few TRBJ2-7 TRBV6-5 CASSYSWEGEQYF TGTGCCAGCAGTTACTCGTGGGAAGGCGAGCAGTACTTC
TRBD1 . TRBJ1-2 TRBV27 CASSLGQGAAGSYGYTF TGTGCCAGCAGTTTAGGGCAGGGGGCGGCCGGCAGCTATGGCTACACCTTC
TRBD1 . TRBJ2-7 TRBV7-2 CASSLALTGDQYF TGTGCCAGCAGCTTAGCGTTGACAGGGGACCAGTACTTC
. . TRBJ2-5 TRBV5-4 CASSLNPFQETQYF TGTGCCAGCAGCTTGAATCCTTTCCAAGAGACCCAGTACTTC
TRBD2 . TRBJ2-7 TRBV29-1 CSVEGLAGHYEQYF TGCAGCGTTGAAGGACTAGCGGGGCACTACGAGCAGTACTTC
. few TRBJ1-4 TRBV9 CASSEQGANEKLFF TGTGCCAGCAGCGAACAGGGAGCTAATGAAAAACTGTTTTTT
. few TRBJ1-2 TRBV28 CASSPTSNNYGYTF TGTGCCAGCAGCCCGACTAGCAATAACTATGGCTACACCTTC